A single sample gave rise to the 30 T cell receptor beta chains below, sequenced in a study of spatial heterogeneity in lung cancer. TCRdb reprocessed the 5' RACE reads with MiXCR, giving one entry per CDR3 protein. The sample has around 92,000 distinct CDR3 sequences, 9.5% to 15% seen once. Time point described: sample taken at primary tumor resection. The sequenced sample was PBMCs, obtained at surgery. The source of these receptors is a male donor with early-stage non-small cell lung cancer.

This clonotype was picked up a small number of times. J is TRBJ1-2 and V is TRBV28, with a tentative D call TRBD1 (5 bases). V lost 5 bases to trimming and J lost 4 bases, with 14 bases between them. Germline assignment: CDR1 MDHEN and CDR2 SYDVKM. This CDR3 region has 14 residues. CDR3 in amino acids: CASSKTGRVYGYTF. In nucleotides, the CDR3 is TGTGCCAGCAGTAAAACAGGCCGAGTCTATGGCTACACCTTC.

This clonotype has more than one count but fewer than ten. The chain carries TRBV11-2 and TRBJ2-4, with D tentatively TRBD1 or TRBD2 (5 bases each). V gave up 3 bases and J gave up 7 bases, with 19 bases separating them. Germline V gene lookup returns CDR1 SGHAT and CDR2 FQNNGV. The CDR3 loop spans 16 amino acids. DNA of the CDR3: TGTGCCAGCAGCTTTATACGGGGTAGGGGAAAGAACATTCAGTACTTC. Its protein is CASSFIRGRGKNIQYF.

The chain couples TRBV5-1 to TRBJ2-1, with 10 positions matching TRBD2. The ends lost 4 bases at V and 9 bases at J; junction bases unmatched: 7. The CDR3 length is 14 residues. Germline loops: CDR1 SGHRS, CDR2 YFSETQ. The CDR3: CASSPVAGGAEQFF. CDR3 bases: TGCGCCAGCAGCCCCGTAGCGGGGGGCGCTGAGCAGTTCTTC.

This clonotype was seen a single time. V gene TRBV7-9 combines with J gene TRBJ2-5, with D hard to call. CDR1 and CDR2 from the germline V gene are SEHNR and FQNEAQ (reference sequence). Deletions cut 5 bases from V and 5 bases from J, with 9 bases between. The CDR3 consists of 12 residues. The CDR3 nucleotides read TGTGCCAGCAGCGCCGAGGCCGAGACCCAGTACTTC. As protein: CASSAEAETQYF.

There are a few counts of this clonotype. This chain links TRBV27 with TRBJ2-2; D ambiguous. Germline CDR1 is MNHEY and CDR2 is SMNVEV (reference sequence). This CDR3 region has 17 residues. With 5 bases removed from V and 1 base from J, the gap between germline ends came to 17 bases. The DNA of the CDR3 is TGTGCCAGCAGTCCCCGAGTGGCAGGCGTGAACACCGGGGAGCTGTTTTTT. This translates into CASSPRVAGVNTGELFF.

The chain recombines TRBV20-1 with TRBJ1-4; D may be TRBD1 (6 bases). Germline CDR1 and CDR2: DFQATT and SNEGSKA (reference sequence). The CDR3 spans 13 residues. Between the trimmed V and J ends, which lost 4 bases and 7 bases, there was a span of 13 bases. The CDR3 bases are TGCAGTGCTATGGGGGCCGTGGGTGAAAAACTGTTTTTT. Translated, it gives CSAMGAVGEKLFF.

The chain combines TRBV4-1 with TRBJ1-1; no reliable D call. V gave up 0 bases and J gave up 3 bases, with 11 bases separating them. Germline V CDR1 and CDR2: MGHRA, YSYEKL. The CDR3 covers 15 residues. The CDR3 nucleotides read TGCGCCAGCAGCCAAGATTACGAGTCCTACACTGAAGCTTTCTTT. This translates into CASSQDYESYTEAFF.

This clonotype has at least ten counts. The chain recombines TRBV12-3 or TRBV12-4 with TRBJ2-1; D uncertain. V lost 11 bases, J lost 5 bases, and 7 bases lay in between. The CDR3 contains 10 residues. The CDR3 protein is CASGDNEQFF. CDR3 bases: TGTGCCTCCGGCGACAATGAGCAGTTCTTC.

Here the CDR3 reads CASSYSSLTLTYGTDTQYF. For the CDR3, the DNA is TGTGCCAGCAGTTACTCGAGTCTGACTTTAACTTATGGCACAGATACGCAGTATTTT. This chain connects TRBV6-2 or TRBV6-3 to TRBJ2-3; D is uncertain. The CDR3 loop spans 19 amino acids. With 0 bases removed from V and 1 base from J, the gap between germline ends came to 20 bases. Germline V gives CDR1 MNHEY, CDR2 SVGEGT.

This clonotype was seen repeatedly, ten times or more. The V and J genes are TRBV4-3 and TRBJ2-7; 8 bases map to TRBD2. The CDR3 sequence is 13 residues long. The junction had 5 bases not matched to a gene; V was cut back by 0 bases and J by 10 bases. Germline V gives CDR1 LGHNA, CDR2 YSLEER. The CDR3 region is CASSQDRAGGQYF. CDR3 DNA: TGCGCCAGCAGCCAAGATCGGGCGGGAGGACAGTACTTC.

The chain carries TRBV20-1 and TRBJ2-1, with TRBD1 matching over 7 bases. The trim removed 6 bases at V and 4 bases at J, leaving 9 bases unmatched. Germline loops: CDR1 DFQATT, CDR2 SNEGSKA (reference sequence). The CDR3 is 14 residues long. CDR3 in amino acids: CSAKPGQCYNEQFF. The CDR3 DNA is TGCAGTGCGAAACCGGGACAGTGTTACAATGAGCAGTTCTTC.

This clonotype was seen ten or more times. V and J are TRBV6-2 or TRBV6-3 and TRBJ2-7; 10 bases are shared with TRBD2. CDR3 size: 16 residues. Germline CDR1 reads MNHEY; CDR2 reads SVGEGT. V lost 3 bases and J lost 4; bases outside the gene matches: 9. Here the CDR3 reads CASSYMRTSGEYEQYF. The DNA for the CDR3 is TGTGCCAGCAGTTATATGAGGACTAGCGGAGAATACGAGCAGTACTTC.

The chain uses TRBV7-2 and TRBJ2-1; D is possibly TRBD2 (6 bases). V lost 0 bases to trimming and J lost 2 bases, with 8 bases between them. Germline lookup yields CDR1 SGHTA and CDR2 FQGNSA. The CDR3 loop spans 15 amino acids. CDR3 in amino acids: CASSLAAGPYNEQFF. CDR3 DNA: TGTGCCAGCAGCTTAGCGGCGGGGCCCTACAATGAGCAGTTCTTC.

This clonotype has a count of ten or more. The gene calls are TRBV29-1 and TRBJ1-1, with a possible D match to TRBD1 (6 bases). The germline V and J ends were trimmed by 6 bases and 8 bases, with 16 bases remaining between them. Germline assignment: CDR1 SQVTM and CDR2 ANQGSEA. The CDR3 covers 12 residues. As DNA, the CDR3 is TGCAGCGTCTATAACAGGGCCAAAGAAGCTTTCTTT. Protein product: CSVYNRAKEAFF.

In its sample, this clonotype was seen many times. The genes are TRBV7-2 and TRBJ2-7, with D perhaps TRBD1 (5 bases). V lost 2 bases, J lost 2 bases, and 13 bases lay in between. The CDR3 has 15 residues. The germline gives CDR1 SGHTA, CDR2 FQGNSA. The CDR3 nucleotides read TGTGCCAGCAGCTTATATACAGGACCTGCCTACGAGCAGTACTTC. Translated, it gives CASSLYTGPAYEQYF.

This clonotype was recorded many times. CDR3 loop: CASSRGTGSGEQYF. The CDR3 coding sequence is TGTGCCAGCAGTCGTGGGACAGGGTCGGGCGAGCAGTACTTC. This sequence joins TRBV28 and TRBJ2-7, with TRBD1 matching 9 bases. V was clipped by 5 bases and J by 6 bases; unmatched bases: 8. Germline CDR1 reads MDHEN; CDR2 reads SYDVKM. This CDR3 contains 14 residues.

The sample holds many counts of this clonotype. The rearrangement links TRBV11-2 to TRBJ2-3; 10 positions agree with TRBD2. Germline V gene sequence: CDR1 SGHAT, CDR2 FQNNGV. After removal of 3 bases from V and 5 bases from J, the junction contained 5 bases not matched to a gene. This CDR3 comprises 15 residues. CDR3 protein: CASSFPSGGRDTQYF. Here the CDR3 DNA reads TGTGCCAGCAGCTTCCCTAGCGGGGGTAGAGATACGCAGTATTTT.

This clonotype was seen ten or more times. The genes are TRBV6-5 and TRBJ2-7; D gene unclear. The CDR3 sequence is 13 residues long. Germline lookup yields CDR1 MNHEY and CDR2 SVGAGI. V was shortened by 4 bases and J by 9 bases, with 16 bases between the two germline ends. DNA of the CDR3: TGTGCCAGCAGTTTTGGGCGGACGGCTAGGCAGTACTTC. This translates into CASSFGRTARQYF.

This clonotype showed up many times. The chain uses TRBV6-2 or TRBV6-3 and TRBJ1-1, with D uncertain. Germline values: CDR1 MNHEY, CDR2 SVGEGT. This CDR3 comprises 13 residues. Between the trimmed V and J ends, which lost 2 bases and 3 bases, there was a span of 7 bases. The CDR3 spells CASSYVAYTEAFF. In nucleotides, the CDR3 is TGTGCCAGCAGTTACGTCGCCTACACTGAAGCTTTCTTT.

V is TRBV5-1 and J is TRBJ2-6; TRBD1 might be the D (6 bases). Deletions cut 0 bases from V and 1 base from J, with 11 bases between. The CDR3 is 17 amino acids. The V gene's germline CDR1 is SGHRS and CDR2 YFSETQ. The CDR3 region has the DNA TGCGCCAGCAGCTTGGAGGCAGGGGAGTCTGGGGCCAACGTCCTGACTTTC. The encoded protein is CASSLEAGESGANVLTF.

V usage is TRBV15 and J usage is TRBJ1-2; D gene ambiguous. Per germline, CDR1 LNHNV and CDR2 YYDKDF (reference sequence). This CDR3 has 14 residues. V lost 0 bases, J lost 6 bases, and 11 bases lay in between. The CDR3 sequence: CATSRDRLPNGYTF. In DNA form, the CDR3 reads TGTGCCACCAGCAGAGATCGTCTCCCCAATGGCTACACCTTC.

This clonotype was found a few times. The rearrangement uses TRBV12-3 or TRBV12-4 and TRBJ2-5; tentatively, D is TRBD2 (5 bases). The length of the CDR3 is 13 residues. Deletions cut 5 bases from V and 9 bases from J, with 16 bases between. This CDR3 reads CASSPQRETAQYF. The CDR3, as DNA: TGTGCCAGCAGTCCCCAGAGGGAGACGGCCCAGTACTTC.

The chain couples TRBV10-3 to TRBJ2-3, with a weak D call TRBD1 (5 bases). Trimming removed 1 base at V and 2 bases at J, with 10 bases between. Germline V gives CDR1 ENHRY, CDR2 SYGVKD. This CDR3 has 15 residues. CDR3 bases: TGTGCCATCAGTGAGTGGCAGGGATTCACAGATACGCAGTATTTT. Protein: CAISEWQGFTDTQYF.

This clonotype was observed a handful of times. The genes are TRBV3-1 and TRBJ2-7; 7 bases align to TRBD1. CDR1 LGHDT and CDR2 YNNKEL come from the germline V gene (reference sequence). The CDR3 runs 15 residues. The V segment lost 1 base and the J segment 2 bases; nucleotides outside the gene matches: 5. This chain's CDR3 is CASSQGKGGTYEQYF. CDR3 nucleotides: TGTGCCAGCAGCCAAGGTAAAGGGGGCACCTACGAGCAGTACTTC.

Concerning this clonotype itself: This sequence may be a read error, since a much larger clone differs from it by one base. This sequence joins TRBV4-1 and TRBJ1-1, with a tentative D call TRBD1 (5 bases). Germline V gene sequence: CDR1 MGHRA, CDR2 YSYEKL. The CDR3 extends over 18 amino acids. The CDR3, as DNA: TGCACCAGCAGCCATCTCGCCCGCGAGGGGCGACTGAACACTGAAGCTTTCTTT. Amino acids: CTSSHLAREGRLNTEAFF.

This clonotype occurred a few times. The chain is built from TRBV7-2 and TRBJ1-6, with unresolved D. There are 12 residues in the CDR3. Looked up from germline, CDR1 is SGHTA and CDR2 is FQGNSA. Trimming stripped 4 bases from V and 9 bases from J, with 7 bases between. CDR3 loop: CASSYRTSPLHF. In DNA form, the CDR3 reads TGTGCCAGCAGCTACCGGACTTCACCCCTCCACTTT.

Ten or more counts support this clonotype. This chain uses TRBV4-3 with TRBJ2-3; perhaps TRBD2 as D (6 bases). CDR1 is LGHNA and CDR2 is YSLEER in the germline V gene. This CDR3 is built from 17 residues. V was pared by 0 bases and J by 6 bases, with 19 bases between. CDR3 in DNA: TGCGCCAGCAGCCAAGAGGGCCGAGCCGGGGGAGTGGATACGCAGTATTTT. Its translation: CASSQEGRAGGVDTQYF.

J is TRBJ2-7 and V is TRBV7-2; no reliable D call. V lost 0 bases and J 2 bases, leaving 8 bases between the germline ends. Germline CDR1 reads SGHTA; CDR2 reads FQGNSA. CDR3 length: 14 residues. The CDR3 spells CASSLATGPYEQYF. In DNA, the CDR3 is TGTGCCAGCAGCTTAGCGACCGGCCCCTACGAGCAGTACTTC. The variable domain in full, with the rest retrieved from reference TRBV7-2 and TRBJ2-7, is GAGVSQSPSNKVTEKGKDVELRCDPISGHTALYWYRQSLGQGLEFLIYFQGNSAPDKSGLPSDRFSAERTGGSVSTLTIQRTQQEDSAVYLCASSLATGPYEQYFGPGTRLTVT.

The chain links TRBV6-5 to TRBJ2-2, with TRBD1 matching over 9 bases. The V segment lost 8 bases and the J segment 7 bases; nucleotides outside the gene matches: 5. Germline values: CDR1 MNHEY, CDR2 SVGAGI. CDR3 length: 13 residues. DNA for the CDR3: TGTGCCAGCTTTACAGGGGGCGTCGGGGAGCTGTTTTTT. Its translation: CASFTGGVGELFF.

This clonotype was detected a few times. The chain is built from TRBV7-9 and TRBJ2-5, with TRBD2 matching over 9 bases. This CDR3 spans 15 amino acids. The V and J ends lost 6 bases and 2 bases, in that order; junction bases with no gene match: 7. Germline V CDR1 and CDR2: SEHNR, FQNEAQ (reference sequence). The CDR3 sequence: CASSRAGGTQETQYF. As DNA, the CDR3 is TGTGCCAGCAGTCGAGCGGGGGGCACACAAGAGACCCAGTACTTC.